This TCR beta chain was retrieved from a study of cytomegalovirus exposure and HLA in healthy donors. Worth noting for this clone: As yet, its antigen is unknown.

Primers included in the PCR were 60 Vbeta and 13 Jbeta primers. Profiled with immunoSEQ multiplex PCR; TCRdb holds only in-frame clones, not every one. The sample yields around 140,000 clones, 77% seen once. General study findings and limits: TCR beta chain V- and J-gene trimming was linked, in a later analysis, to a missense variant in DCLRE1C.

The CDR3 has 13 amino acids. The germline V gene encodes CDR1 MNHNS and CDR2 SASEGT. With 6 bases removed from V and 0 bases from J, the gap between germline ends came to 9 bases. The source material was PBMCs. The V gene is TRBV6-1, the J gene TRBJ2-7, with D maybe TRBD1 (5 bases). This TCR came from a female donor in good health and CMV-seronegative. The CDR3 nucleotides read TGTGCCAGCAGGTCGACAGCCTCCTACGAGCAGTACTTC. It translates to CASRSTASYEQYF.